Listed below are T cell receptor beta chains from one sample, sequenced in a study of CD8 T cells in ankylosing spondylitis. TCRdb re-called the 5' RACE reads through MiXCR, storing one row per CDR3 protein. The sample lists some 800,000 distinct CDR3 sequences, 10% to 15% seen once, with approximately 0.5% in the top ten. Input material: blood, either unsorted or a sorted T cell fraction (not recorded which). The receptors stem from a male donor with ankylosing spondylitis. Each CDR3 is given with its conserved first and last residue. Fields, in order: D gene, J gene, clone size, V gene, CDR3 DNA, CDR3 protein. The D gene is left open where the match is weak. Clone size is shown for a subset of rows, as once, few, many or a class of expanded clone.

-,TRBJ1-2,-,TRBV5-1,TGCGCCAGCAGCTCCGCCGGGGCCCATGGCTACACCTTC,CASSSAGAHGYTF
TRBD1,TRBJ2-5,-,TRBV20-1,TGCAGTGCTAGAGATCCTAACAGGGGGATAGAGACCCAGTACTTC,CSARDPNRGIETQYF
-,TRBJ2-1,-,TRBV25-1,TGTGCCAGCACCCAATGGGGGGTCTCCTACAATGAGCAGTTCTTC,CASTQWGVSYNEQFF
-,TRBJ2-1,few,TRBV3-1,TGTGCCAGCACCAATTACGGGTACAATGAGCAGTTCTTC,CASTNYGYNEQFF
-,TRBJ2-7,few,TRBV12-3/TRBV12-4,TGTGCCAGCAGTTTATGGATAGCGGACGAGCAGTACTTC,CASSLWIADEQYF
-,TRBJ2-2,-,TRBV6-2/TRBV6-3,TGTGCCAGCAGGTCCGATAGTAGGTACACCGGGGAGCTGTTTTTT,CASRSDSRYTGELFF
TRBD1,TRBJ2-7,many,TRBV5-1,TGCGCCAGCAGCTCGGATGGGACAGACACCTACGAGCAGTACTTC,CASSSDGTDTYEQYF
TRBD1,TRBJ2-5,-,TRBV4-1,TGCGCCAGCAGCCGCATCGGGACAGCCGTACCAAGGACCCAGTACTTC,CASSRIGTAVPRTQYF
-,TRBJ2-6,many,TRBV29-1,TGCAGCGTTGGGGGGTTCGGGGCCAACGTCCTGACTTTC,CSVGGFGANVLTF
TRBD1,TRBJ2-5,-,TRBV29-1,TGCAGCGTAGCCAAGGACAGGCTAGAGACCCAGTACTTC,CSVAKDRLETQYF
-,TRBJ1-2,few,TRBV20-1,TGCAGTGCTAGAGAAAGGGGCAACCAACACGGTGGCTACACCTTC,CSARERGNQHGGYTF
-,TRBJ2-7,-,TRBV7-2,TGTGCCAGCAGCTTAGTTATGCAGGGGACCTACGAGCAGTACTTC,CASSLVMQGTYEQYF
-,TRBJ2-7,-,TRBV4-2,TGTGCCAGCAGCCAAGATAGCCGGGTTCCCAACGAGCAGTACTTC,CASSQDSRVPNEQYF
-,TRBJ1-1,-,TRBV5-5,TGTGCCAGCAGTTCCGGAATAAGGTTCAGCGGGGCTTTCTTT,CASSSGIRFSGAFF
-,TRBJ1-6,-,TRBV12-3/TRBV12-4,TGTGCCAGCAGTCTACAGCTATCTAAATCACCCCTCCACTTT,CASSLQLSKSPLHF
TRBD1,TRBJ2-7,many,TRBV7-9,TGTGCCAGCAGCCTAATAGGACAGGGTCATGTTGAGCAGTACTTC,CASSLIGQGHVEQYF
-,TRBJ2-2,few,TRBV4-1,TGCGCCAGCAGCCGGTTCCCGATGACTAGTGTTGGTCCCGGGGAGCTGTTTTTT,CASSRFPMTSVGPGELFF
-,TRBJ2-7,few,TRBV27,TGTGCCAGCAGCACGAGGGGGAATGCCTACGAGCAGTACTTC,CASSTRGNAYEQYF
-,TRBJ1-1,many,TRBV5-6,TGTGCCAGCAGCCGGGCCTTGGGGCTAACGGGGACTGAAGCTTTCTTT,CASSRALGLTGTEAFF
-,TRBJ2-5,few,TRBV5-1,TGCGCCAGCAGCTCCGAGGGGGGGAGAGGGGAGACCCAGTACTTC,CASSSEGGRGETQYF
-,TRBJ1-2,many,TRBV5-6,TGTGCCAGCAGCAACGGACGGCCCTCCGTCTACGGCTACACCTTC,CASSNGRPSVYGYTF
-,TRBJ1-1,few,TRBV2,TGTGCCAGCAAGTTGGACAGCAACACTGAAGCTTTCTTT,CASKLDSNTEAFF
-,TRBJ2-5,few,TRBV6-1,TGTGCCAGCAGCAGAGACCGGTTAGAGACCCAGTACTTC,CASSRDRLETQYF
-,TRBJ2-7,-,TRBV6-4,TGTGCTTTGGGGGTCGAGCAGTACTTC,CALGVEQYF
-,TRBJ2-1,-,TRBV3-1,TGTGCCAGCAGCCAAGGGGCGGGGACCTACAATGAGCAGTTCTTC,CASSQGAGTYNEQFF
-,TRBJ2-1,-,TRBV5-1,TGCGCCAGCAGCTTGTTTAAGGATGAGCAGTTCTTC,CASSLFKDEQFF
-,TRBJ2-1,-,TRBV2,TGTGCCAGCAGTGAGTGGACTGACAGGCTCAATGAGCAGTTCTTC,CASSEWTDRLNEQFF
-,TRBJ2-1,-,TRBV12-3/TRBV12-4,TGTGCCAGCAGCACTACCGGACAACTTTGGGGAAATGAGCAGTTCTTC,CASSTTGQLWGNEQFF
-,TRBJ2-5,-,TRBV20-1,TGCAGTGCTCCCGGCGGAGACCAAGAGACCCAGTACTTC,CSAPGGDQETQYF
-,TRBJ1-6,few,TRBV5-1,TGCGCCAGCAGCGTACGAGGGACGGGGAATTCACCCCTCCACTTT,CASSVRGTGNSPLHF
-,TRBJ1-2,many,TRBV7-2,TGTGCCAGCAGCTTAGTCCCGGGGGACTATGGCTACACCTTC,CASSLVPGDYGYTF
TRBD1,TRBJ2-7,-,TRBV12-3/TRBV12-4,TGTGCCAGCAGTTCGGACAGGGAGAGTTACGAGCAGTACTTC,CASSSDRESYEQYF
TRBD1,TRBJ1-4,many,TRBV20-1,TGCAGTGCTAGTAAACAGGGGAGGAATGAAAAACTGTTTTTT,CSASKQGRNEKLFF
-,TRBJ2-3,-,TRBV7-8,TGTGCCAGCAGCTTAGCGTTTGACAGTAGCACAGATACGCAGTATTTT,CASSLAFDSSTDTQYF
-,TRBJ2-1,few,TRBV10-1,TGCGCCAGCAGTATCCAGGGCGGCTATAATGAGCAGTTCTTC,CASSIQGGYNEQFF
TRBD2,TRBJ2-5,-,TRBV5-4,TGTGCCAGCAGCTTGGCTGGTAGCGGGAGAGAGACCCAGTACTTC,CASSLAGSGRETQYF
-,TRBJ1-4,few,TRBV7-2,TGTGCCAGCAGCTTATACCTTACAAGTGAAAAACTGTTTTTT,CASSLYLTSEKLFF
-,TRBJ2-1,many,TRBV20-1,TGCAGTGCTAGTTTTTCAAAATCAAGCTCCTACAATGAGCAGTTCTTC,CSASFSKSSSYNEQFF
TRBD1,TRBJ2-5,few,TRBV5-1,TGCGCCAGCAGCGGCATCTGGACAGGGGGCACGGAGACCCAGTACTTC,CASSGIWTGGTETQYF
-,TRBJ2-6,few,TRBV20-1,TGCAGTGCTACCCGAGCCACCTCTGGGGCCAACGTCCTGACTTTC,CSATRATSGANVLTF